This T cell receptor beta chain emerged from a study of T cell responses to AZD1222 COVID-19 vaccine. The data were produced by immunoSEQ multiplex PCR, yet TCRdb's version contains in-frame clones alone and is incomplete. The data contain about 150,000 clones, about 90% of them seen just once; the ten biggest clones take up 5% to 6.5%. Pooling of second doses given at about 4 or about 12 weeks was done. The V gene's germline CDR1 is LGHNA and CDR2 YSLEER. Trimming took off 0 bases at V and 2 bases at J, with 14 bases between the two ends. There are 17 residues in the CDR3. The V and J genes are TRBV4-3 and TRBJ1-3, with D unresolved. Specimen: peripheral blood, collected 28 days after the second AZD1222 dose. This TCR was sampled from an adult who received the AZD1222 COVID-19 vaccine. Here the CDR3 reads CASSQDVGVGTGNTIYF. In DNA, the CDR3 is TGCGCCAGCAGCCAAGACGTGGGCGTTGGGACTGGAAACACCATATATTTT.